Listed below are T cell receptor beta chains from one sample, sequenced in a study of post-analysis software for immune sequencing data. Each CDR3 protein gets one entry after TCRdb re-called the PCR reads with MiXCR. The repertoire holds a few hundred thousand distinct CDR3 sequences, with 36% as singletons. The source material was blood. All receptors come from a girl aged 5-17 years with multiple sclerosis. The CDR3 runs from the conserved cysteine through the conserved F or W. D genes are given only for firm matches. Expanded clones are given a class, and other clones once, few, many or no size at all.

J gene: TRBJ2-5; V gene: TRBV6-6; D gene: .; clone size: many; CDR3 DNA: TGTGCCAGCAGTTACGGGGGGCGGGAGACCCAGTACTTC; CDR3 protein: CASSYGGRETQYF
J gene: TRBJ1-2; V gene: TRBV20-1; D gene: .; clone size: many; CDR3 DNA: TGCAGTGCAACCATCGGACGGATGGGCTATGGCTACACCTTC; CDR3 protein: CSATIGRMGYGYTF
J gene: TRBJ1-2; V gene: TRBV7-9; D gene: TRBD1; clone size: many; CDR3 DNA: TGTGCCAGCAGCAGTATAACAGGGGCCCATGGCTACACCTTC; CDR3 protein: CASSSITGAHGYTF
J gene: TRBJ1-2; V gene: TRBV10-3; D gene: TRBD1; clone size: many; CDR3 DNA: TGTGCCATCAGTGAGGGACAGGGGTCACTCGACTATGGCTACACCTTC; CDR3 protein: CAISEGQGSLDYGYTF
J gene: TRBJ1-4; V gene: TRBV7-9; D gene: .; clone size: .; CDR3 DNA: TGTGCCAGCAGCTTATGTCTTGCAACTAATGAAAAACTGTTTTTT; CDR3 protein: CASSLCLATNEKLFF
J gene: TRBJ1-6; V gene: TRBV5-1; D gene: TRBD1; clone size: .; CDR3 DNA: TGCGCCAGCAGCTTAACTGGGACAGGGAATTCACCCCTCCACTTT; CDR3 protein: CASSLTGTGNSPLHF
J gene: TRBJ2-5; V gene: TRBV10-3; D gene: .; clone size: .; CDR3 DNA: TGTGCCATCGGGGAATTCCTCTCGGGGCAAGAGACCCAGTACTTC; CDR3 protein: CAIGEFLSGQETQYF
J gene: TRBJ2-5; V gene: TRBV7-9; D gene: .; clone size: few; CDR3 DNA: TGTGCCAGCAGCCGACTAGTAGAGACCCAGTACTTC; CDR3 protein: CASSRLVETQYF
J gene: TRBJ2-5; V gene: TRBV6-5; D gene: .; clone size: .; CDR3 DNA: TGTGCCAGCAGCCCCGGGACCAACCTGGTTGGGACCCAGTACTTC; CDR3 protein: CASSPGTNLVGTQYF
J gene: TRBJ1-5; V gene: TRBV27; D gene: TRBD1; clone size: many; CDR3 DNA: TGTGCCAGCGCAACCGGGACAGGAATCAATCAGCCCCAGCATTTT; CDR3 protein: CASATGTGINQPQHF